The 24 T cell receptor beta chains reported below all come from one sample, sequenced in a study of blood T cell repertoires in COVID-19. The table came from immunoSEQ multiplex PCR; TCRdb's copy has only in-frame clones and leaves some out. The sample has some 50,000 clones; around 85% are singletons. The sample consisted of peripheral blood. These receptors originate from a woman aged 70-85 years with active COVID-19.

CDR3 coding DNA: TGTGCCAGCAGCGACAGGGAGGATAATTCACCCCTCCACTTT. It is translated as CASSDREDNSPLHF. J is TRBJ1-6 and V is TRBV6-5; 7 bases align to TRBD1. Trimming took 6 bases from V and 5 from J; bases not matched to a gene: 4. CDR3 length: 14 amino acids. Germline values: CDR1 MNHEY, CDR2 SVGAGI.

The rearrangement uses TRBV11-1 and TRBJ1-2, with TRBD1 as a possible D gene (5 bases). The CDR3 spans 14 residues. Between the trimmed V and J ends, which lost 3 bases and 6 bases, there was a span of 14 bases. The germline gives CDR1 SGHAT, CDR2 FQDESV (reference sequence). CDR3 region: CASSLSPQGHGYTF. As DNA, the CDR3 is TGTGCCAGCAGCTTGAGTCCTCAGGGCCATGGCTACACCTTC.

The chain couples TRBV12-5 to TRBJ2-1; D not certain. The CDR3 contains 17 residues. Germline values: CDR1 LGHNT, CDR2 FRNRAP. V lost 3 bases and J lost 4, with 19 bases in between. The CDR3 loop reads CASGFLTASLRYNEQFF. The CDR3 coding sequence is TGTGCTAGTGGTTTCCTTACCGCGAGCCTGAGGTACAATGAGCAGTTCTTC.

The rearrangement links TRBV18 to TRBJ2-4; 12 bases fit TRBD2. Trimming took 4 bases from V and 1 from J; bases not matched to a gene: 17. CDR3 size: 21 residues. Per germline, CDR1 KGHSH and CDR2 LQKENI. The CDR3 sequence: CASSRIQRTSGKWEAKNIQYF. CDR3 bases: TGTGCCAGCTCACGCATCCAAAGGACTAGCGGGAAATGGGAGGCCAAAAACATTCAGTACTTC.

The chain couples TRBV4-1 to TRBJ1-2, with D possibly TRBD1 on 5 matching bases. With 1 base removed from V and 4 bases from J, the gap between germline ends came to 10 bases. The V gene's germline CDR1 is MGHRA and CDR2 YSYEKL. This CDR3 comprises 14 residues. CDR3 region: CASSQGPRGYGYTF. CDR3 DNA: TGCGCCAGCAGCCAAGGTCCAAGGGGCTATGGCTACACCTTC.

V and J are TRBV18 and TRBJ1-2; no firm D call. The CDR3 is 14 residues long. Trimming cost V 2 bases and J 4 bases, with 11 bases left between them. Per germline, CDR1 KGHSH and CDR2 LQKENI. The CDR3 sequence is CASSPGSAGYGYTF. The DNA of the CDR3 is TGTGCCAGCTCACCAGGGAGTGCTGGCTATGGCTACACCTTC.

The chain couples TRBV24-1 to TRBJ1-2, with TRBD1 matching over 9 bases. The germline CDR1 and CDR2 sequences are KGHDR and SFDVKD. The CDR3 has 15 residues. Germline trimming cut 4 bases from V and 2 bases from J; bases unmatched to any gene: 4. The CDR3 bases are TGTGCCACCAGTGACCCGACAGGGGGGAACTATGGCTACACCTTC. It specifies CATSDPTGGNYGYTF.

As DNA, the CDR3 is TGCGCCAGCAGCTTGGACACCGGCAATCAGCCCCAGCATTTT. This codes for CASSLDTGNQPQHF. The rearrangement links TRBV5-1 to TRBJ1-5; no firm D call. The CDR3 consists of 14 residues. Germline-derived CDR1 and CDR2 are SGHRS and YFSETQ. Trimming took off 0 bases at V and 2 bases at J, with 6 bases between the two ends.

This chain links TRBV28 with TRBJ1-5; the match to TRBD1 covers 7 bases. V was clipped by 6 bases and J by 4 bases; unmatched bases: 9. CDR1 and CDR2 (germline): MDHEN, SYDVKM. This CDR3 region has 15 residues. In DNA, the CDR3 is TGTGCCAGCAGGAGGACAGGCGACTCAAATCAGCCCCAGCATTTT. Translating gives CASRRTGDSNQPQHF.

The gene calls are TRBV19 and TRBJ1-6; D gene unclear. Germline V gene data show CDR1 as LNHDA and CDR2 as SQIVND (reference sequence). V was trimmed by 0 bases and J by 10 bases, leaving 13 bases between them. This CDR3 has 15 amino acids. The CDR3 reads CASSIDKPGSSPLHF. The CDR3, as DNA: TGTGCCAGTAGTATAGATAAACCCGGGAGCTCACCCCTCCACTTT.

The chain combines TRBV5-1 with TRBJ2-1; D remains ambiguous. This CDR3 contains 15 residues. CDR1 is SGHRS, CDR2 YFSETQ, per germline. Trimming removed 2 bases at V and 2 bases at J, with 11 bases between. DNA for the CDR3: TGCGCCAGCAGCTTAGTGAACACACCCTACAATGAGCAGTTCTTC. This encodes CASSLVNTPYNEQFF.

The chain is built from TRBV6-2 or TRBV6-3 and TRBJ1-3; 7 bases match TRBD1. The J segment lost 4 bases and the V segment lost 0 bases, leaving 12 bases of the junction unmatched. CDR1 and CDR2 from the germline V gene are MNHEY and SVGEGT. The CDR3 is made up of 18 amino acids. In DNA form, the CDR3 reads TGTGCCAGCAGTTACTCGAGAAGGGGACAGAACCCCGGAAACACCATATATTTT. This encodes CASSYSRRGQNPGNTIYF.

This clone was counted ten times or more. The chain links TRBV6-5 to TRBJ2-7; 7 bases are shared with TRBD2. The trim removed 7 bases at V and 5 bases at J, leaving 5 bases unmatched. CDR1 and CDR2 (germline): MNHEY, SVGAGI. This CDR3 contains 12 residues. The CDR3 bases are TGTGCCAGCAAGACCGGGGGGAACGAGCAGTACTTC. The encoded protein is CASKTGGNEQYF.

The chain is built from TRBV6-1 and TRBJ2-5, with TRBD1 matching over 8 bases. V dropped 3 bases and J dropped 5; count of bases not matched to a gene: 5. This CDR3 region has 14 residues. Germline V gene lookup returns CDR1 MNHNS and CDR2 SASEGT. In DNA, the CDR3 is TGTGCCAGCAGTGATGGCAGGGGGCAGGAGACCCAGTACTTC. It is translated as CASSDGRGQETQYF.

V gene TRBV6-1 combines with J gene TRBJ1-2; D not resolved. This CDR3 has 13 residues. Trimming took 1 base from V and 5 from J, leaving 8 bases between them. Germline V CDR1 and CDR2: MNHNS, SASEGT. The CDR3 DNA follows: TGTGCCAGCAGTGAAGGACGGGTTTATGGCTACACCTTC. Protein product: CASSEGRVYGYTF.

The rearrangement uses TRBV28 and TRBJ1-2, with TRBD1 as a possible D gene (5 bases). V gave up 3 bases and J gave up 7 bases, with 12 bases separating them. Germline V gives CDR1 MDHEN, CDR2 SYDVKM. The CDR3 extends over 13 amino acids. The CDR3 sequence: CASSFRSGRGYTF. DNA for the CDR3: TGTGCCAGCAGTTTCAGGTCAGGGCGTGGCTACACCTTC.

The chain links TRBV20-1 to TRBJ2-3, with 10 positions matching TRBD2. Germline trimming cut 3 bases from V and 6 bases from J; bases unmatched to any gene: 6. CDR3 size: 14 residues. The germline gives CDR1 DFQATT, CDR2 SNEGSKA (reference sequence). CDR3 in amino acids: CSASTSGISDTQYF. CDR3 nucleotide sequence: TGCAGTGCTAGTACTAGCGGGATATCGGATACGCAGTATTTT.

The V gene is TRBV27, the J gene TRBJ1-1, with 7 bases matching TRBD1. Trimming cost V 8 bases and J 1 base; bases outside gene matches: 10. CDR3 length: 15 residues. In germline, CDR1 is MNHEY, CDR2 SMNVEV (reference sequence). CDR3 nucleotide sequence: TGTGCCAGCGGTAGACAGGGATTGGGGAACACTGAAGCTTTCTTT. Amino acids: CASGRQGLGNTEAFF.

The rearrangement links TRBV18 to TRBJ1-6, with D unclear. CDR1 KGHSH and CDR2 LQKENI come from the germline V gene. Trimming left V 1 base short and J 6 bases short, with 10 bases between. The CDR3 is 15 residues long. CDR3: CASSPRVGVNSPLHF. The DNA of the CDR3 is TGTGCCAGCTCACCACGGGTGGGAGTTAATTCACCCCTCCACTTT.

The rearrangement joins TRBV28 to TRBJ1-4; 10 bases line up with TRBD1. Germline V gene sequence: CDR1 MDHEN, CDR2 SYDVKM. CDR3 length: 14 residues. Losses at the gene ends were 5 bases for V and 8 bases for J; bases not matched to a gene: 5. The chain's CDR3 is CASSPTGGVEKLFF. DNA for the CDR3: TGTGCCAGCAGTCCGACAGGGGGCGTAGAAAAACTGTTTTTT.

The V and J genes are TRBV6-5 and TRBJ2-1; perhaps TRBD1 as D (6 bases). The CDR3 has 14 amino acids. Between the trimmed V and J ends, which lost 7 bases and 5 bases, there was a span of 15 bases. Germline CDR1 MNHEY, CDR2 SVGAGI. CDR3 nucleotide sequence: TGTGCCAGCACCGCGACAGGAAACCACAATGAGCAGTTCTTC. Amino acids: CASTATGNHNEQFF.

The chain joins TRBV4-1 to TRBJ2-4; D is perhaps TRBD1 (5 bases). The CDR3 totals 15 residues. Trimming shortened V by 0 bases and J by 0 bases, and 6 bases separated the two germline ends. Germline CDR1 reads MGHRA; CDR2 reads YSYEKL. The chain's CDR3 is CASSQETVAKNIQYF. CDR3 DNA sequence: TGCGCCAGCAGCCAAGAGACAGTAGCCAAAAACATTCAGTACTTC.

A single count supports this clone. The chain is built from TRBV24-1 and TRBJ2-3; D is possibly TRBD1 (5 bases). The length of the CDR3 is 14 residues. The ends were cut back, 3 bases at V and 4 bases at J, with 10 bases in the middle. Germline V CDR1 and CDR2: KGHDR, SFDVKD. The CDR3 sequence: CATSDTRAADTQYF. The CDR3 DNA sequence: TGTGCCACCAGTGATACCAGGGCGGCAGATACGCAGTATTTT.

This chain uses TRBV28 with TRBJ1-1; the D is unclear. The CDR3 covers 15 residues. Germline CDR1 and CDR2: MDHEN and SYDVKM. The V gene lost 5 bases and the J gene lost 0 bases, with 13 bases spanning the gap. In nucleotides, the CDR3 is TGTGCCAGCAGTCACTTAAAACAGCTGAACACTGAAGCTTTCTTT. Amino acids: CASSHLKQLNTEAFF.